The sequence of this TCR beta chain was determined in a study of blood T cells in healthy people across ages. Regarding the study as a whole: In older individuals, TCR beta diversity per million T cells was lower, falling roughly linearly with age. Unknown CMV status may confound age-related changes in expanded clones. Researchers said unsorted PBMCs prevented a conclusive naive versus antigen-experienced comparison.

The CDR3 extends over 13 amino acids. V was cut by 1 base and J by 4 bases, with 6 bases left in between. The germline CDR1 and CDR2 sequences are SGHAT and FQNNGV. Primers used in a second PCR of about 7 to 12 cycles were a sample-barcoded 5' primer and a J-beta primer mix. Each sample yielded at least 3 million CDR3-containing paired-end reads. TCRdb re-analysed the 5' RACE reads in MiXCR, keeping a single row per CDR3 protein. Of 1.4 million or so distinct CDR3 sequences in the sample, 35% to 45% are singletons; the top ten hold about 4.1%. Of note for this clonotype: Its antigen is still unknown.

The chain has TRBV11-2 and TRBJ2-3, with D hard to call. Sequenced input: blood. The source is a woman aged 18-30 years in good health. CDR3 sequence (DNA): TGTGCCAGCAGCTTAGTGAACGCAGATACGCAGTATTTT. Its translation is CASSLVNADTQYF.